This T cell receptor beta chain was obtained from a study of blood T cells in healthy people across ages. The V end was cut by 1 base, the J end by 8 bases, with 15 bases between. Looked up from germline, CDR1 is SGHAT and CDR2 is FQNNGV. The CDR3 contains 15 residues. Primed by a sample-barcoded 5' primer and a J-beta primer mix, a second PCR proceeded for about 6 to 12 cycles. Template switching added a 12-random-nucleotide identifier to every cDNA molecule. MiXCR, run by TCRdb on the 5' RACE reads, gives a single entry per CDR3 protein. This table holds 1.5 million to 1.8 million distinct CDR3 sequences, 40% to 45% found once.

The sequenced sample consisted of blood. The genes are TRBV11-2 and TRBJ2-1; no firm D call. The source is a woman aged 18-35 years in good health. CDR3 loop: CASSLVSLSVDEQFF. The CDR3 DNA follows: TGTGCCAGCAGCTTAGTTAGTTTGTCGGTCGATGAGCAGTTCTTC. The entire variable domain, with the rest obtained from reference TRBV11-2 and TRBJ2-1, is as follows: EAGVAQSPRYKIIEKRQSVAFWCNPISGHATLYWYQQILGQGPKLLIQFQNNGVVDDSQLPKDRFSAERLKGVDSTLKIQPAKLEDSAVYLCASSLVSLSVDEQFFGPGTRLTVL.